This T cell receptor (beta chain) was captured in a study of technical replicates of blood from several donors. TCRdb's table, derived via immunoSEQ multiplex PCR, lists solely in-frame clones and lacks some. The sample carries some 14,000 clones, over 80% recorded once. The V and J ends lost 4 bases and 3 bases, in that order; junction bases with no gene match: 0. The CDR3 length is 14 residues. Germline V gene data show CDR1 as LNHDA and CDR2 as SQIVND (reference sequence). This chain uses TRBV19 with TRBJ2-2; 9 nucleotides match TRBD2. The sample consisted of PBMCs. The receptor was derived from a human donor in good health. This CDR3 is CASSSGRDTGELFF. The CDR3 region has the DNA TGTGCCAGTAGTAGCGGGAGGGACACCGGGGAGCTGTTTTTT.